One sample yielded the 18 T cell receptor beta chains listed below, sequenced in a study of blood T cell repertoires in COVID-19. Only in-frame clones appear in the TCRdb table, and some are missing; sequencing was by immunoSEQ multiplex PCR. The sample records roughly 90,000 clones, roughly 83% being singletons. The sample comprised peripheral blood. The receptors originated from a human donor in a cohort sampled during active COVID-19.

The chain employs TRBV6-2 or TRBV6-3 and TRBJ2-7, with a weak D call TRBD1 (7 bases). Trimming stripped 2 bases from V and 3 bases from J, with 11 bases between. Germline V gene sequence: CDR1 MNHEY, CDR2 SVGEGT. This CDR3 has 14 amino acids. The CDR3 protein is CASSYAGQFYEQYF. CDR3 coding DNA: TGTGCCAGCAGTTACGCGGGACAGTTCTACGAGCAGTACTTC.

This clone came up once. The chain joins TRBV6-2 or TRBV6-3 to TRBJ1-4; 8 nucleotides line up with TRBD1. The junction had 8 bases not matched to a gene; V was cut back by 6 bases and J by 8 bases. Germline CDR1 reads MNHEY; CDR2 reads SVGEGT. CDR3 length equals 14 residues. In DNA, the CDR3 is TGTGCCAGCAGCGTACCAGGGGGCTGGGAAAAACTGTTTTTT. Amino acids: CASSVPGGWEKLFF.

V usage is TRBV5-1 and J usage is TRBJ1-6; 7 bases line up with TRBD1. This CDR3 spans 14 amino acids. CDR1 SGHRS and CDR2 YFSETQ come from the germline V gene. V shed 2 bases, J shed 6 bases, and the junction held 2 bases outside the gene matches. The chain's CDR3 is CASSLTGANSPLHF. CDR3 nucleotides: TGCGCCAGCAGCTTAACAGGGGCTAATTCACCCCTCCACTTT.

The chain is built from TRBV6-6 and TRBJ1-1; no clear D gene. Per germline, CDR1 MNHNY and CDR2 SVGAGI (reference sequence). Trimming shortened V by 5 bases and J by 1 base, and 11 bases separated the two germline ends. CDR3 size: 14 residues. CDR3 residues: CASSTLLENTEAFF. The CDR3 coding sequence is TGTGCCAGCAGTACCCTACTCGAGAACACTGAAGCTTTCTTT.

The CDR3 region is CASSRGIEKLFF. CDR3 nucleotide sequence: TGTGCCAGCAGCCGAGGGATTGAAAAACTGTTTTTT. V is TRBV6-2 or TRBV6-3 and J is TRBJ1-4, with D hard to call. Per the germline V gene, CDR1 is MNHEY and CDR2 is SVGEGT. Trimming left V 6 bases short and J 7 bases short, with 9 bases between. The CDR3 covers 12 residues.

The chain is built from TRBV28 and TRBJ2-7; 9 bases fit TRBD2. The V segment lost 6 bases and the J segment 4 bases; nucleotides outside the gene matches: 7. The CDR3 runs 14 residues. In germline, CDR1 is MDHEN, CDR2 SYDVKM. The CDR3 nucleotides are TGTGCCAGCAGAAAAGCGGGAGGAGGGTACGAGCAGTACTTC. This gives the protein CASRKAGGGYEQYF.

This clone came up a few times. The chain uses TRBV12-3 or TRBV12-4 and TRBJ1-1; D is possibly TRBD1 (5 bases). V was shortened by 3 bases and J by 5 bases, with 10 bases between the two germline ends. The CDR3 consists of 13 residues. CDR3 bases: TGTGCCAGCAGTTTGGCCCGGGGGACTGAAGCTTTCTTT. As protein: CASSLARGTEAFF.

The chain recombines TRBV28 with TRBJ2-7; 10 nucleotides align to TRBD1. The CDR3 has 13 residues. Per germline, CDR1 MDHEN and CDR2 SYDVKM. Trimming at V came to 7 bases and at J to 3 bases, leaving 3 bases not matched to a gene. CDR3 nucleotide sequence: TGTGCCAGCACGACAGGGGGCGACTACGAGCAGTACTTC. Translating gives CASTTGGDYEQYF.

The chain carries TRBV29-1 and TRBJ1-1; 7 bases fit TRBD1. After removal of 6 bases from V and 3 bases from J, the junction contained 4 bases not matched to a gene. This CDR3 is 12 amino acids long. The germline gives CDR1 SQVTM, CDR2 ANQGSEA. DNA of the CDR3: TGCAGCGTGGATGACAGGGACACTGAAGCTTTCTTT. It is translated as CSVDDRDTEAFF.

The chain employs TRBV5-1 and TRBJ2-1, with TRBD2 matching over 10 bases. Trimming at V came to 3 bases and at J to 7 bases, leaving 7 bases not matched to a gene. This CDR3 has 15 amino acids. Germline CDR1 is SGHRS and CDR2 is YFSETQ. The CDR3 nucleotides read TGCGCCAGCAGCTCGACTAGCGGGCAAGGGAATGAGCAGTTCTTC. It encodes CASSSTSGQGNEQFF.

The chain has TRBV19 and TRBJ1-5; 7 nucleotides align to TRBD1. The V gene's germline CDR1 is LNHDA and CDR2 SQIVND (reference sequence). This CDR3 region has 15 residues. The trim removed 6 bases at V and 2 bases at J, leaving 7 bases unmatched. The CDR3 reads CASRTTGSGNQPQHF. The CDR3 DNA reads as TGTGCCAGTAGAACGACAGGGAGTGGCAATCAGCCCCAGCATTTT.

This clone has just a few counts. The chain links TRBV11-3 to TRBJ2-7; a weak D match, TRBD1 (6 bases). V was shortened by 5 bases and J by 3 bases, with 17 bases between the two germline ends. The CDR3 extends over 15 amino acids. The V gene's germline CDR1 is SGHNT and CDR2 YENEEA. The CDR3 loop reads CASSASGTQNYEQYF. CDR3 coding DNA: TGTGCCAGCAGCGCGAGTGGGACACAAAACTACGAGCAGTACTTC.

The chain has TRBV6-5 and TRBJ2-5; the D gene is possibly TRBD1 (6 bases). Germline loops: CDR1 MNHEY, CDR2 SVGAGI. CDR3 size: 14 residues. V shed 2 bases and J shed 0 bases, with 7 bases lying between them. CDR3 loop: CASSYGDNQETQYF. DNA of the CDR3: TGTGCCAGCAGTTACGGGGACAACCAAGAGACCCAGTACTTC.

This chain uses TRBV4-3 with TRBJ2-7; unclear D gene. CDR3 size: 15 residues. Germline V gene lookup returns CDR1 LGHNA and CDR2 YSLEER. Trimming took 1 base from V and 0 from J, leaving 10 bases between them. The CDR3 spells CASSQVLASSYEQYF. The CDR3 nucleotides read TGCGCCAGCAGCCAAGTCCTGGCCAGCTCCTACGAGCAGTACTTC.

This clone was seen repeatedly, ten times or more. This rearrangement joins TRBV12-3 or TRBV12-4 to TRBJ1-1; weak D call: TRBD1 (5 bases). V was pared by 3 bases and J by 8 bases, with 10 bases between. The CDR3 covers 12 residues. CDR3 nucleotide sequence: TGTGCCAGCAGTTTCGGAGGGGTGGAAGCTTTCTTT. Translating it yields CASSFGGVEAFF.

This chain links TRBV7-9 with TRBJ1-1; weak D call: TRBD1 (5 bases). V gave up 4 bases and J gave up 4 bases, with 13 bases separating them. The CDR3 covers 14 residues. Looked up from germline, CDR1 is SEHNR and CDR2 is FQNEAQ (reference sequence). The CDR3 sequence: CASSSPVGGTEAFF. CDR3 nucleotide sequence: TGTGCCAGCAGCTCACCCGTGGGGGGCACTGAAGCTTTCTTT.

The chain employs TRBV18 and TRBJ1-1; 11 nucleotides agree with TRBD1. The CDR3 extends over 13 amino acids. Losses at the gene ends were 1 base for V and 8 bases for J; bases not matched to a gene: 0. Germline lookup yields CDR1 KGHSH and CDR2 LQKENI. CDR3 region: CASSPRDRGEAFF. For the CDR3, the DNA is TGTGCCAGCTCACCACGGGACAGGGGGGAAGCTTTCTTT.

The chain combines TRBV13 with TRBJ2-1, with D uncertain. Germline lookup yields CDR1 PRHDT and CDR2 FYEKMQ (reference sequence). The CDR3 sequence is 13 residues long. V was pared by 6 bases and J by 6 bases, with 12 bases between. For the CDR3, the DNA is TGTGCCAGCAGGCCTCCCCAGATCAATGAGCAGTTCTTC. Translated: CASRPPQINEQFF.